This TCR beta chain came from a study of cytomegalovirus exposure and HLA in healthy donors. Points from the study as a whole: Common viral pathogens (according to a later analysis) appeared linked to several of the most significant clusters. Analyzed later, most CMV-associated TCR beta chains appeared HLA-restricted. Donors were assumed by presence/absence analyses to have roughly uniform sequencing depth. Further analysis, carried out later, found HLA-associated TCR beta chains more clonally expanded than equally common other chains.

The primer mix had 60 Vbeta and 13 Jbeta primers. The table came from immunoSEQ multiplex PCR; TCRdb's copy has only in-frame clones and leaves some out. The sample contains 100,000 to 120,000 clones, more than 9.5% of which appear only once. This CDR3 is 14 amino acids long. Germline V gives CDR1 SGHRS, CDR2 YFSETQ. As concerns this clone: Its specificity is not known.

The sequence was obtained from a man aged 40-49 years in good health and CMV-seropositive. This chain connects TRBV5-1 to TRBJ2-5; tentatively, D is TRBD1 (5 bases). With the DNA end fitting TRBJ2-7 better, the J assignment may be wrong. Sequencing was carried out using PBMCs. Written as DNA, the CDR3 is TGCGCCAGCAGCTTCCAGGGAATCACCTACGAGCAGTACTTC. Amino acids: CASSFQGITYEQYF.